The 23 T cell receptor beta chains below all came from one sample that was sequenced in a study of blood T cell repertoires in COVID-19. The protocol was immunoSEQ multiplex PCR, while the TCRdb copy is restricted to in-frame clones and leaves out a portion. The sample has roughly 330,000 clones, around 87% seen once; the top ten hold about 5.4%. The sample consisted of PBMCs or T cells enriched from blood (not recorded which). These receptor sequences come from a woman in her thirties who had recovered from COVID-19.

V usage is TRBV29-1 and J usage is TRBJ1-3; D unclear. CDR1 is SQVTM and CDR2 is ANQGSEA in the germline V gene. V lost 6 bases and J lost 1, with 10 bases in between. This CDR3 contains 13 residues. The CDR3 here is CSVEVGSGNTIYF. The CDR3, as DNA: TGCAGCGTCGAGGTTGGGTCTGGAAACACCATATATTTT.

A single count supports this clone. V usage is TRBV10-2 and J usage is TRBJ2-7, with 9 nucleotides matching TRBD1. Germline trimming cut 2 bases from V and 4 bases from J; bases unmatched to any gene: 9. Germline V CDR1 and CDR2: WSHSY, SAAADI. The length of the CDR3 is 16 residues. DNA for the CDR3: TGCGCCAGCAGTGAGATGTCGGGACAGGGTTTATACGAGCAGTACTTC. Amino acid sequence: CASSEMSGQGLYEQYF.

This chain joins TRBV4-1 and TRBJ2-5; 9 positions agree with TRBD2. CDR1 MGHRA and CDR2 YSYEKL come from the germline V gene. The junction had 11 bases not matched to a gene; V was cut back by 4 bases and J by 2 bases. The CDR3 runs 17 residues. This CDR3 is CASSPQKGLAKQETQYF. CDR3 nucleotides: TGCGCCAGCAGCCCCCAAAAGGGACTAGCCAAGCAAGAGACCCAGTACTTC.

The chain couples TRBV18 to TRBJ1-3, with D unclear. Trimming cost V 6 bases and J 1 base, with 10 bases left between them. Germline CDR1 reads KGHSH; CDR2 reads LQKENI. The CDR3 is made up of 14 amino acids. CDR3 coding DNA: TGTGCCAGCTCCACCAGAGGGTCTGGAAACACCATATATTTT. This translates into CASSTRGSGNTIYF.

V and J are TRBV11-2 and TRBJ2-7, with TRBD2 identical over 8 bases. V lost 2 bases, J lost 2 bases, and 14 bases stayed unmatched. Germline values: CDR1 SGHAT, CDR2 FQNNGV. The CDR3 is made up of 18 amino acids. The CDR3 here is CASSLLGGLAGGTYEQYF. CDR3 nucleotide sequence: TGTGCCAGCAGCTTATTAGGGGGATTGGCGGGGGGCACCTACGAGCAGTACTTC.

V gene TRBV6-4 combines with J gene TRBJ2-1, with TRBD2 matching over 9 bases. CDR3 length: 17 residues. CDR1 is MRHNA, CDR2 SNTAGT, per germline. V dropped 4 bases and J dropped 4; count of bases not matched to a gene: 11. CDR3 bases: TGTGCCAGCAGTGGTCATCAGCGGGGGGCGTCATACAATGAGCAGTTCTTC. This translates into CASSGHQRGASYNEQFF.

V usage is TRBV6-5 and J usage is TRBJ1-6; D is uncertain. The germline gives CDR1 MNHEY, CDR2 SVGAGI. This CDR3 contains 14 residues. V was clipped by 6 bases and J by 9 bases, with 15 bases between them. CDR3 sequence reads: CASSRPGPISPLHF. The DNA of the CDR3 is TGTGCCAGCAGCCGGCCGGGTCCCATTTCACCCCTCCACTTT.

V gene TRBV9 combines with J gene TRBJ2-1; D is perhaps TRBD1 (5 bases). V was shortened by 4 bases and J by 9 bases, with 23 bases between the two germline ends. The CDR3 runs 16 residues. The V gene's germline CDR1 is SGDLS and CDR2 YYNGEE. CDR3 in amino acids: CASSYHTTVWNGEQFF. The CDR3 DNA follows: TGTGCCAGCAGCTATCACACGACAGTTTGGAATGGTGAGCAGTTCTTC.

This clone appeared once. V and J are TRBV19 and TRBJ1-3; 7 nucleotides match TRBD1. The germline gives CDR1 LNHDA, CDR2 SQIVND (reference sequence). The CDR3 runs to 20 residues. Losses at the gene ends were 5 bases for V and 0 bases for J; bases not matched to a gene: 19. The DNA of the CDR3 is TGTGCCAGTAGTCCGCTGACAGGGCGCGTTGATACCCACTCTGGAAACACCATATATTTT. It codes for CASSPLTGRVDTHSGNTIYF.

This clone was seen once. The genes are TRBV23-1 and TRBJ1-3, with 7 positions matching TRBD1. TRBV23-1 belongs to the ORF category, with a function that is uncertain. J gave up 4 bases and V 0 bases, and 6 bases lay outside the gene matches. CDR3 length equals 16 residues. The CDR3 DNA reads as TGCGCCAGCAGTCAATCGAAGGGGGCGGCGGGAAACACCATATATTTT. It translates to CASSQSKGAAGNTIYF.

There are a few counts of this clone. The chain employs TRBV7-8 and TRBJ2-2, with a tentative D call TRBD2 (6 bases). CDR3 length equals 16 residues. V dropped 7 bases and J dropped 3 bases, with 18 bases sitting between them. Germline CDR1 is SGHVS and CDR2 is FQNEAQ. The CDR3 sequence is CASTTSGLWDTGELFF. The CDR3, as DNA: TGTGCCAGCACCACTTCGGGACTCTGGGACACCGGGGAGCTGTTTTTT.

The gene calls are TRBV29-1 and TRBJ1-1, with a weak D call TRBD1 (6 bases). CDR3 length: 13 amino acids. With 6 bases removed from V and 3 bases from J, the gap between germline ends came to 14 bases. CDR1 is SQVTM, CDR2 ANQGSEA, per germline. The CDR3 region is CSVRRGMDTEAFF. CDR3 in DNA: TGCAGCGTCCGCAGGGGAATGGACACTGAAGCTTTCTTT.

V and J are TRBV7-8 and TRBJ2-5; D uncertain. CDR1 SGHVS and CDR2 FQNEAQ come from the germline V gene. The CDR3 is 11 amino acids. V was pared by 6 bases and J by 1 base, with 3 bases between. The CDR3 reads CASSLQETQYF. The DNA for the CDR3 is TGTGCCAGCAGTCTCCAAGAGACCCAGTACTTC.

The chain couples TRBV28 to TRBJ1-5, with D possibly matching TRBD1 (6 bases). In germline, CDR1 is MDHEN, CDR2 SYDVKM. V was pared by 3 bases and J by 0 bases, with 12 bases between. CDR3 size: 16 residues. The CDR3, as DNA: TGTGCCAGCAGTTTTGGGGACACCTATAGCAATCAGCCCCAGCATTTT. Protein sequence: CASSFGDTYSNQPQHF.

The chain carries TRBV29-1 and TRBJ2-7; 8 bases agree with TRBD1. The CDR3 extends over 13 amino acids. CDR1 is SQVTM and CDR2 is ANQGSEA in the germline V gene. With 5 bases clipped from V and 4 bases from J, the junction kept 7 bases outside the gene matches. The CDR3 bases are TGCAGCGTTATCCGACAGGGGAGTTACGAGCAGTACTTC. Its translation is CSVIRQGSYEQYF.

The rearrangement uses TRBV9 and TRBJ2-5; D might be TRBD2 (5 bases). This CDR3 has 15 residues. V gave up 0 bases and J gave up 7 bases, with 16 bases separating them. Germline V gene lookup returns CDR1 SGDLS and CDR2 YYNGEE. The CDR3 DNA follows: TGTGCCAGCAGCGTAGGTACGGGGAGCCTTGGGACCCAGTACTTC. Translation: CASSVGTGSLGTQYF.

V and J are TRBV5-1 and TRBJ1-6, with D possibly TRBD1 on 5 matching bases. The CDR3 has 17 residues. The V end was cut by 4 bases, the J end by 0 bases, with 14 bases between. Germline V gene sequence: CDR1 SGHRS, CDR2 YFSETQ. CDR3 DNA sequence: TGCGCCAGCAGCCCGGGGGTGGGGAGCTCCTATAATTCACCCCTCCACTTT. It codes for CASSPGVGSSYNSPLHF.

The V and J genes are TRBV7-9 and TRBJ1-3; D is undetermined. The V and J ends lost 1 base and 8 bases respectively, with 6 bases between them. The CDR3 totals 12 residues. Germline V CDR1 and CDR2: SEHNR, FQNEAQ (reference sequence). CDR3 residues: CASSLVEYTIYF. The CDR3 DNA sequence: TGTGCCAGCAGCTTAGTAGAGTACACCATATATTTT.

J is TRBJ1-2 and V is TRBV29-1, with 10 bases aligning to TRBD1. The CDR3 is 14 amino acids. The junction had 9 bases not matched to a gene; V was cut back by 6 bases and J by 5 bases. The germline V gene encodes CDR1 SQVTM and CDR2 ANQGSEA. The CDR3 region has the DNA TGCAGCGTGAGGGGGACAGGGGCACGGTATGGCTACACCTTC. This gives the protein CSVRGTGARYGYTF. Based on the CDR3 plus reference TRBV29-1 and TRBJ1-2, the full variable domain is SAVISQKPSRDICQRGTSLTIQCQVDSQVTMMFWYRQQPGQSLTLIATANQGSEATYESGFVIDKFPISRPNLTFSTLTVSNMSPEDSSIYLCSVRGTGARYGYTFGSGTRLTVV.

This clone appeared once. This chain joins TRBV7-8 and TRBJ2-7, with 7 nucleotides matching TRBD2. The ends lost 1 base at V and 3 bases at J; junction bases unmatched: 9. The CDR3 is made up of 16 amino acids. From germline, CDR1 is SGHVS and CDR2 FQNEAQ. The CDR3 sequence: CASSLGTSTLGYEQYF. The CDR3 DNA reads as TGTGCCAGCAGCTTAGGGACTAGTACTTTAGGCTACGAGCAGTACTTC.

The CDR3 region is CASSFQGGRDQPQHF. In DNA form, the CDR3 reads TGCGCCAGCAGCTTTCAGGGGGGCAGGGATCAGCCCCAGCATTTT. The chain is built from TRBV5-1 and TRBJ1-5; 7 nucleotides agree with TRBD1. V shed 2 bases, J shed 5 bases, and the junction held 7 bases outside the gene matches. Germline V CDR1 and CDR2: SGHRS, YFSETQ. This CDR3 has 15 residues.

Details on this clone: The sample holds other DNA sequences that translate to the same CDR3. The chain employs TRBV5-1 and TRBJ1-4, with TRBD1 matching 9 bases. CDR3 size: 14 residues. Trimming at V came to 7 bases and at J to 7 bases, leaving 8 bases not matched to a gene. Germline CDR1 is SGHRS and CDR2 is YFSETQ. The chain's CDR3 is CASSIQGAGEKLFF. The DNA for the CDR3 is TGCGCCAGCTCAATACAGGGGGCTGGTGAAAAACTGTTTTTT.

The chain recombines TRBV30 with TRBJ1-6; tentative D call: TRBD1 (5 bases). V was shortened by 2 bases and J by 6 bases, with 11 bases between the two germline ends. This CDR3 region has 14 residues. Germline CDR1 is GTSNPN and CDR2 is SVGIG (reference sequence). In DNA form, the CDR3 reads TGTGCCTGGAGTTCCGGGACTCGTAATTCACCCCTCCACTTT. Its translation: CAWSSGTRNSPLHF.